This T cell receptor (beta chain) is from a study of cytomegalovirus exposure and HLA in healthy donors. On the study more broadly: Earlier findings included 117 million unique TCR beta sequences obtained from 150 million to 200 million T cells.

CDR3 length: 16 amino acids. Per the germline V gene, CDR1 is LNHDA and CDR2 is SQIVND (reference sequence). Trimming cost V 5 bases and J 0 bases, with 15 bases left between them. This PCR relied on a set of 60 Vbeta primers and 13 Jbeta primers. Clones were read by immunoSEQ multiplex PCR, and TCRdb kept only the in-frame ones, dropping some. The table records about 160,000 clones, roughly 79% of them present only once. V usage is TRBV19 and J usage is TRBJ2-3; the D gene is possibly TRBD2 (5 bases). This receptor was identified in a man aged 40-49 years in good health and CMV-seronegative. Sequences were obtained from PBMCs. The CDR3 nucleotides are TGTGCCAGTAGTGATCCGAAGCGGTCTAGCACAGATACGCAGTATTTT. The encoded protein is CASSDPKRSSTDTQYF.